A selection of T cell receptor beta chains follows, all from one sample in a study of cytotoxic CD8 clonotypes in ibrutinib-treated CLL. The data were produced by immunoSEQ multiplex PCR, yet TCRdb's version contains in-frame clones alone and is incomplete. The sample carries around 300,000 clones, about 77% recorded once. Sequences were derived from PBMCs, sampled before ibrutinib treatment. All receptors derive from a human donor with chronic lymphocytic leukemia. The CDR3 runs from the conserved cysteine through the conserved F or W. The D gene is left open where the match is weak. Clone size is stated in some rows and not others, as once, few, many or a class when expanded.

NA | NA | TRBJ2-7 | TRBV20-1 | CSATRLSGASF | TGCAGTGCGACCCGCTTATCGGGCGCAAGCTTC
once | NA | TRBJ2-1 | TRBV5-6 | CASSLSPSAYYNEQFF | TGTGCCAGCAGCTTGTCCCCTAGCGCATACTACAATGAGCAGTTCTTC
once | NA | TRBJ2-7 | TRBV5-1 | CASSFVGDVTYEQYF | TGCGCCAGCAGCTTTGTGGGTGACGTAACCTACGAGCAGTACTTC
NA | TRBD2 | TRBJ2-1 | TRBV7-7 | CASSLSGRASYNEQFF | TGTGCTAGCAGCCTTAGCGGGAGGGCCTCTTACAATGAGCAGTTCTTC
NA | NA | TRBJ1-2 | TRBV13 | CASSPFRGYNYGYTF | TGTGCCAGCAGCCCATTCCGGGGATATAACTATGGCTACACCTTC
NA | TRBD1 | TRBJ2-2 | TRBV7-8 | CASSLPTGPLGGELFF | TGTGCCAGCAGCTTACCGACAGGGCCCCTTGGCGGGGAGCTGTTTTTT
NA | NA | TRBJ2-3 | TRBV6-5 | CASSHPGTDTQYF | TGTGCCAGCAGCCACCCTGGGACAGATACGCAGTATTTT
NA | NA | TRBJ1-1 | TRBV27 | CASRVSGSNTEAFF | TGTGCCAGCAGAGTGTCAGGGTCTAACACTGAAGCTTTCTTT
NA | TRBD2 | TRBJ2-1 | TRBV5-1 | CASSLVWTSGYNEQFF | TGCGCCAGCAGCTTGGTCTGGACTAGCGGTTACAATGAGCAGTTCTTC
NA | TRBD2 | TRBJ2-3 | TRBV7-3 | CASSSGLAGIADTQYF | TGTGCCAGCAGTTCGGGACTAGCGGGAATCGCAGATACGCAGTATTTT
once | TRBD1 | TRBJ2-7 | TRBV15 | CATSRVGTGSYEQYF | TGTGCCACCAGCAGAGTGGGGACAGGGTCCTACGAGCAGTACTTC
NA | NA | TRBJ2-7 | TRBV7-2 | CASSPTEYEQYF | TGTGCCAGCAGCCCCACAGAATACGAGCAGTACTTC
once | NA | TRBJ2-7 | TRBV30 | CAWNARTSSYEQYF | TGTGCCTGGAACGCGCGAACCTCCTCCTACGAGCAGTACTTC
few | NA | TRBJ2-6 | TRBV28 | CASAWSSGANVLTF | TGTGCCAGCGCTTGGAGCTCTGGGGCCAACGTCCTGACTTTC
NA | NA | TRBJ2-2 | TRBV4-3 | CASSRDSHVNTGELFF | TGCGCCAGCAGTCGCGACTCCCACGTGAACACCGGGGAGCTGTTTTTT
NA | NA | TRBJ1-4 | TRBV6-5 | CASSYSPVENEKLFF | TGTGCCAGCAGTTACTCACCGGTAGAAAATGAAAAACTGTTTTTT
few | NA | TRBJ2-4 | TRBV6-5 | CASSYTEVAKNIQYF | TGTGCCAGCAGTTATACCGAAGTAGCCAAAAACATTCAGTACTTC
few | TRBD1 | TRBJ2-7 | TRBV7-2 | CASSWDRVSSEQYF | TGTGCCAGCTCCTGGGACAGGGTTTCCTCCGAGCAGTACTTC
NA | TRBD1 | TRBJ2-5 | TRBV5-1 | CASSFQDRVETQYF | TGCGCCAGCAGCTTCCAGGACAGGGTAGAGACCCAGTACTTC
NA | NA | TRBJ2-1 | TRBV14 | CASSLRRGNEQFF | TGTGCCAGCAGCCTACGGCGGGGCAATGAGCAGTTCTTC
NA | NA | TRBJ2-5 | TRBV10-3 | CAISEGGTQYF | TGTGCCATCAGTGAGGGAGGGACCCAGTACTTC
NA | NA | TRBJ1-2 | TRBV11-2 | CASSLDQAGPIYGYTF | TGTGCCAGCAGCTTAGATCAGGCAGGGCCTATCTATGGCTACACCTTC
few | NA | TRBJ2-2 | TRBV6-4 | CASSEEAGIGELFF | TGTGCCAGCAGTGAGGAGGCAGGGATCGGGGAGCTGTTTTTT
NA | TRBD1 | TRBJ2-5 | TRBV5-1 | CASSDTGGRETQYF | TGCGCCAGCAGCGACACAGGGGGCCGAGAGACCCAGTACTTC
NA | NA | TRBJ2-1 | TRBV5-4 | CASSLLGNEQFF | TGTGCCAGCAGCTTACTAGGTAATGAGCAGTTCTTC
NA | NA | TRBJ1-3 | TRBV6-6 | CASSSPELGSGNTIYF | TGTGCCAGCAGTTCTCCCGAACTAGGGTCTGGAAACACCATATATTTT
NA | NA | TRBJ1-3 | TRBV30 | CAWAGTDRSGNTIYF | TGTGCCTGGGCTGGGACCGATAGGTCTGGAAACACCATATATTTT
once | NA | TRBJ2-7 | TRBV5-6 | CASIKWAAGGSYEQYF | TGTGCCAGCATAAAGTGGGCAGCGGGTGGGTCCTACGAGCAGTACTTC
NA | NA | TRBJ2-1 | TRBV2 | CASSEWVDEQFF | TGTGCCAGCAGTGAATGGGTGGATGAGCAGTTCTTC